These 15 T cell receptor beta chains originate from one sample sequenced in a study of a mutant IDH1 vaccine in newly diagnosed glioma. Time point of the sample: week 23, last vaccination. Every vaccine dose comprised 300 ug of mutant IDH1 20-mer peptide plus topical imiquimod. Their target antigens are unknown. Sequencing used immunoSEQ multiplex PCR; TCRdb keeps in-frame clones, though not all of them. The repertoire includes 25,000 to 30,000 clones, about four fifths of them detected once, and approximately 15% sits in the top ten. The input for sequencing was PBMCs, taken from a glioma patient whose treatment included an IDH1 peptide vaccine. Receptors originate from a woman aged 25 to 39 with glioma.

J is TRBJ2-7 and V is TRBV2, with D possibly being TRBD1 (6 bases). Germline V gene data show CDR1 as SNHLY and CDR2 as FYNNEI. The CDR3 is 10 amino acids. Deletions cut 7 bases from V and 5 bases from J, with 6 bases between. This CDR3 reads CASNRDEQYF. CDR3 DNA: TGTGCCAGCAACAGGGACGAGCAGTACTTC.

The chain employs TRBV6-4 and TRBJ1-5; D remains ambiguous. Germline V gene sequence: CDR1 MRHNA, CDR2 SNTAGT. V was pared by 0 bases and J by 0 bases, with 6 bases between. The CDR3 is 15 amino acids. The CDR3 coding sequence is TGTGCCAGCAGTGACTCCAGCTATAGCAATCAGCCCCAGCATTTT. This gives the protein CASSDSSYSNQPQHF.

This clone has just a few counts. The chain has TRBV2 and TRBJ1-2; perhaps TRBD1 as D (5 bases). V lost 2 bases and J lost 0, with 10 bases in between. The CDR3 extends over 15 amino acids. Germline V gene data show CDR1 as SNHLY and CDR2 as FYNNEI. CDR3 nucleotide sequence: TGTGCCAGCAGTGAAATAGGGGAACCTAACTATGGCTACACCTTC. Protein product: CASSEIGEPNYGYTF.

This clone turned up a few times. The chain couples TRBV25-1 to TRBJ2-7, with 7 positions matching TRBD1. V shed 8 bases, J shed 7 bases, and the junction held 8 bases outside the gene matches. The CDR3 runs 12 residues. Germline V gene data show CDR1 as MGHDK and CDR2 as SYGVNS. The CDR3 region is CASGTGAGEQYF. In nucleotides, the CDR3 is TGTGCCAGCGGTACAGGGGCCGGGGAGCAGTACTTC.

V and J are TRBV4-1 and TRBJ2-6; 7 nucleotides match TRBD2. Germline lookup yields CDR1 MGHRA and CDR2 YSYEKL. There are 19 residues in the CDR3. The J segment lost 2 bases and the V segment lost 1 base, leaving 11 bases of the junction unmatched. The CDR3 nucleotides read TGCGCCAGCAGCCAAGGACTTCTGGGGGAGGGTACTGGGGCCAACGTCCTGACTTTC. The encoded protein is CASSQGLLGEGTGANVLTF.

The V gene is TRBV4-2, the J gene TRBJ1-1; D unresolved. Between the trimmed V and J ends, which lost 0 bases and 6 bases, there was a span of 11 bases. Germline CDR1 and CDR2: LGHNA and YNFKEQ. The CDR3 spans 14 residues. Written as DNA, the CDR3 is TGTGCCAGCAGCCAAGAAGTGGGGTTCGCTGAAGCTTTCTTT. Amino acids: CASSQEVGFAEAFF.

The chain couples TRBV27 to TRBJ1-2, with D perhaps TRBD1 (5 bases). This CDR3 contains 14 residues. V was trimmed by 4 bases and J by 2 bases, leaving 11 bases between them. Germline V CDR1 and CDR2: MNHEY, SMNVEV (reference sequence). The CDR3, as DNA: TGTGCCAGCAGTTCCAGACAGACCAACTATGGCTACACCTTC. Amino acids: CASSSRQTNYGYTF.

The V call is TRBV5-6, the J call TRBJ1-2, with a weak D call TRBD1 (6 bases). Germline V CDR1 and CDR2: SGHDT, YYEEEE. Deletions cut 4 bases from V and 3 bases from J, with 10 bases between. There are 13 residues in the CDR3. The CDR3 loop is CASSPGQHYGYTF. The CDR3, as DNA: TGTGCCAGCAGCCCCGGACAGCACTATGGCTACACCTTC.

The V gene is TRBV5-1, the J gene TRBJ2-7; 7 bases fit TRBD1. The CDR3 sequence is 15 residues long. The V and J ends lost 4 bases and 5 bases, in that order; junction bases with no gene match: 12. Germline V CDR1 and CDR2: SGHRS, YFSETQ. DNA of the CDR3: TGCGCCAGCAGCGCCGCTAGGGGGCTGGACGACGAGCAGTACTTC. Its translation is CASSAARGLDDEQYF.

The V gene is TRBV6-5, the J gene TRBJ1-1; 7 bases are a match to TRBD1. The V gene's germline CDR1 is MNHEY and CDR2 SVGAGI. V gave up 2 bases and J gave up 4 bases; unmatched junction bases: 4. CDR3 length: 14 amino acids. The CDR3 DNA reads TGTGCCAGCAGTTACAACAGGGGTAGCACTGAAGCTTTCTTT. Translated: CASSYNRGSTEAFF.

V gene TRBV6-5 combines with J gene TRBJ2-3; a weak D match, TRBD2 (6 bases). Trimming took 4 bases from V and 1 from J, leaving 15 bases between them. CDR3 length: 16 residues. Germline V CDR1 and CDR2: MNHEY, SVGAGI. CDR3 DNA sequence: TGTGCCAGCAGTTCCCCCGGGGGTCTGGGCACAGATACGCAGTATTTT. The encoded protein is CASSSPGGLGTDTQYF.

This clone occurred a few times. The rearrangement links TRBV5-1 to TRBJ2-1, with 9 bases that match TRBD1. The CDR3 has 13 residues. Germline V gene data show CDR1 as SGHRS and CDR2 as YFSETQ. Losses at the gene ends were 3 bases for V and 8 bases for J; bases not matched to a gene: 3. CDR3 nucleotide sequence: TGCGCCAGCAGCTCCACAGGGGGCTATGAGCAGTTCTTC. It specifies CASSSTGGYEQFF. The complete variable domain, with remaining parts taken from reference TRBV5-1 and TRBJ2-1, reads KAGVTQTPRYLIKTRGQQVTLSCSPISGHRSVSWYQQTPGQGLQFLFEYFSETQRNKGNFPGRFSGRQFSNSRSEMNVSTLELGDSALYLCASSSTGGYEQFFGPGTRLTVL.

This chain uses TRBV19 with TRBJ1-1; 9 nucleotides align to TRBD1. The germline V gene has CDR1 LNHDA and CDR2 SQIVND (reference sequence). The CDR3 has 15 residues. V was clipped by 5 bases and J by 1 base; unmatched bases: 5. As DNA, the CDR3 is TGTGCCAGTAGTTGGGACAGGGAAGGGAACACTGAAGCTTTCTTT. This translates into CASSWDREGNTEAFF.

The chain uses TRBV5-1 and TRBJ1-5; 9 bases align to TRBD1. J gave up 5 bases and V 4 bases, and 7 bases lay outside the gene matches. Germline CDR1 and CDR2: SGHRS and YFSETQ. This CDR3 spans 15 amino acids. CDR3 DNA sequence: TGCGCCAGCAGCCCCGGACAGGGGCCTTATCAGCCCCAGCATTTT. Protein sequence: CASSPGQGPYQPQHF.

The V and J genes are TRBV5-8 and TRBJ1-1; D remains ambiguous. V was cut by 0 bases and J by 4 bases, with 10 bases left in between. This CDR3 region has 14 residues. Germline loops: CDR1 SGHTS, CDR2 YDEGEE. In nucleotides, the CDR3 is TGTGCCAGCAGCTTGGCGGGGTGGATCACTGAAGCTTTCTTT. Protein: CASSLAGWITEAFF.